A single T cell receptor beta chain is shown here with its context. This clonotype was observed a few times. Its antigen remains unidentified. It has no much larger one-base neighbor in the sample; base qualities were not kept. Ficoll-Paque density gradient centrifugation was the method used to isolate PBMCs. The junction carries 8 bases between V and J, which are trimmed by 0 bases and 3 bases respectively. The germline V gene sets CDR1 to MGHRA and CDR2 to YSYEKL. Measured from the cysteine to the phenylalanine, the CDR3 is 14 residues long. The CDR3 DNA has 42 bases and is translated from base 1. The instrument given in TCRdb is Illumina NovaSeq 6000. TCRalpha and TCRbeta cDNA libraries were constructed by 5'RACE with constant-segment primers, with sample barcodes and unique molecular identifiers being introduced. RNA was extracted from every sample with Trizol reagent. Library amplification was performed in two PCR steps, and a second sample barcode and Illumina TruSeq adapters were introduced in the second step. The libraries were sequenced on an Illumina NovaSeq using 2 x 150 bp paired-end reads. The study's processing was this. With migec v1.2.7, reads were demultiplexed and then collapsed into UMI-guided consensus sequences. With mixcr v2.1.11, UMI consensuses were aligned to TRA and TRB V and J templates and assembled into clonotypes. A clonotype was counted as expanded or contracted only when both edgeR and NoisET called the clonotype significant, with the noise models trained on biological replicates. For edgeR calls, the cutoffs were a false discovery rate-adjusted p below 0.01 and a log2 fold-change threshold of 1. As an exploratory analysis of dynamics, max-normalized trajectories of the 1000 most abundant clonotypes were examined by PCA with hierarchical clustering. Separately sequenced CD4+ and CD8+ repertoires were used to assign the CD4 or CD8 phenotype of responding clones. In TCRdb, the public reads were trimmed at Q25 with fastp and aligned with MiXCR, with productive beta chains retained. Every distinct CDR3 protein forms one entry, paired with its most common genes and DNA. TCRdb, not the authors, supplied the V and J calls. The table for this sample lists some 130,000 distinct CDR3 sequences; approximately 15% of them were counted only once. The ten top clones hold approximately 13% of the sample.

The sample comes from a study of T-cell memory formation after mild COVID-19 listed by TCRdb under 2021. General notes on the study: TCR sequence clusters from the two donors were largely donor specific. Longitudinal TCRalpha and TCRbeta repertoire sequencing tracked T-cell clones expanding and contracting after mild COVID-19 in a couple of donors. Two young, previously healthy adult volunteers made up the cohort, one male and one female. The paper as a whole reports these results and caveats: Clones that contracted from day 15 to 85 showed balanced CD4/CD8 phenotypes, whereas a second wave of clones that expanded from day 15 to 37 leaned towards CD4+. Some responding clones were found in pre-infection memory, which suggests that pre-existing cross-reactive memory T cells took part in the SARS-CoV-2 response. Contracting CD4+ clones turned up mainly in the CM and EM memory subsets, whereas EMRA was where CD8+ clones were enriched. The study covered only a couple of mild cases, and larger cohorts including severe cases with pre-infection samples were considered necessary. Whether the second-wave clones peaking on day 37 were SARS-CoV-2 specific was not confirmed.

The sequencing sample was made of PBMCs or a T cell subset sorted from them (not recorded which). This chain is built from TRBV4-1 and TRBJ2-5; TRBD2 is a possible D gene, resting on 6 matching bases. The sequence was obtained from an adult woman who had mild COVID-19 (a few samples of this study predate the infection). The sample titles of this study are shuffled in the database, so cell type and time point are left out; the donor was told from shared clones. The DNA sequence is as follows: TGCGCCAGCAGCCAAGAGGGCGGGGAAGAGACCCAGTACTTC. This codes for CASSQEGGEETQYF.